A selection of T cell receptor beta chains follows, all from one sample in a study of blood T cells in healthy people across ages. TCRdb re-derived calls from the 5' RACE reads in MiXCR, one entry per CDR3 protein. The sample includes fewer than 700,000 distinct CDR3 sequences, approximately 40% of them seen just once. Input material: blood. These receptors were obtained from a man older than 75 in good health. The CDR3 runs from the conserved cysteine through the conserved F or W. The order of the fields is CDR3 DNA, CDR3 protein, V gene, D gene, clone size, J gene. The D gene is left open where the match is weak. Rows give clone size only sometimes, using once, few, many, or a class for an expanded clone.

CDR3nt: TGCGCCAGCAGCGGATACAGGGATGGCACAGATACGCAGTATTTT
CDR3aa: CASSGYRDGTDTQYF
v_gene: TRBV5-1
d_gene: .
abundance: once
j_gene: TRBJ2-3

CDR3nt: TGTGCCAGCTCACCCAGTTCCGGGATCGAGCAGTACTTC
CDR3aa: CASSPSSGIEQYF
v_gene: TRBV18
d_gene: .
abundance: many
j_gene: TRBJ2-7

CDR3nt: TGTGCCAGCAGCTTAATGACAGTAGGGACCGGGGAGCTGTTTTTT
CDR3aa: CASSLMTVGTGELFF
v_gene: TRBV7-9
d_gene: .
abundance: few
j_gene: TRBJ2-2

CDR3nt: TGCAGTGCTAACCCCGTTCGAGGGGGGATCTATGGCTACACCTTC
CDR3aa: CSANPVRGGIYGYTF
v_gene: TRBV20-1
d_gene: .
abundance: .
j_gene: TRBJ1-2

CDR3nt: TGTGCCAGCAGCTTAGTACCGGGGGGCAGCTCTAACTATGGCTACACCTTC
CDR3aa: CASSLVPGGSSNYGYTF
v_gene: TRBV11-2
d_gene: .
abundance: .
j_gene: TRBJ1-2

CDR3nt: TGTGCCAGCGGCGGGGGCACTTCCTACGAGCAGTACTTC
CDR3aa: CASGGGTSYEQYF
v_gene: TRBV28
d_gene: .
abundance: .
j_gene: TRBJ2-7

CDR3nt: TGTGCCAGCTCACCCCGAAGGGCTCAAGAGACCCAGTACTTC
CDR3aa: CASSPRRAQETQYF
v_gene: TRBV18
d_gene: .
abundance: .
j_gene: TRBJ2-5

CDR3nt: TGTGCCAGCAACCCTAGCGGGGGAGTACGAGAGACCCAGTACTTC
CDR3aa: CASNPSGGVRETQYF
v_gene: TRBV7-9
d_gene: TRBD2
abundance: .
j_gene: TRBJ2-5

CDR3nt: TGTGCCAGCAGTATGGGGAGGGACCGAGAGACCCAGTACTTC
CDR3aa: CASSMGRDRETQYF
v_gene: TRBV7-2
d_gene: TRBD2
abundance: many
j_gene: TRBJ2-5

CDR3nt: TGTGCCAGCAGTTCGGACACTTTCCGGAGTGGCTACACCTTC
CDR3aa: CASSSDTFRSGYTF
v_gene: TRBV6-5
d_gene: .
abundance: .
j_gene: TRBJ1-2

CDR3nt: TGTGCCAGCAGAGCCCAACCCAGGGCGGGGCACGGGGAGCTGTTTTTT
CDR3aa: CASRAQPRAGHGELFF
v_gene: TRBV7-2
d_gene: .
abundance: .
j_gene: TRBJ2-2

CDR3nt: TGTGCCAGCAGCTCGGACGTGGTGGGAGAAAAACTGTTTTTT
CDR3aa: CASSSDVVGEKLFF
v_gene: TRBV7-9
d_gene: .
abundance: few
j_gene: TRBJ1-4

CDR3nt: TGTGCCAGCTCACCACTGGACAGGGCAATCTACGAGCAGTACTTC
CDR3aa: CASSPLDRAIYEQYF
v_gene: TRBV18
d_gene: TRBD1
abundance: .
j_gene: TRBJ2-7

CDR3nt: TGTGCCAGCAGCGTAGCTTTGGGCGGCCCAACTAGCGGATTGTACCAAGAGACCCAGTACTTC
CDR3aa: CASSVALGGPTSGLYQETQYF
v_gene: TRBV9
d_gene: TRBD2
abundance: .
j_gene: TRBJ2-5

CDR3nt: TGTGCCAGCAGTGAGTCGGGTAGACCGGAGACCCAGTACTTC
CDR3aa: CASSESGRPETQYF
v_gene: TRBV6-1
d_gene: .
abundance: .
j_gene: TRBJ2-5